This T cell receptor beta chain was recovered during a study of early T cells in non-severe SARS-CoV-2 infection. In the study overall: With bulk RNA from unsorted whole blood as input, sequencing yielded unpaired chains. Study outcomes and limitations: Lookups in VDJdb leaned toward anti-spike CD8 responses and missed private and CD4 specificities.

Unique molecular identifiers tagged individual cDNA molecules. In TCRdb, the 5' RACE reads were re-called with MiXCR into one record per CDR3 protein. The sample holds some 77,000 distinct CDR3 sequences, around 12% seen once. Note on this clonotype: Antigen: not known.

Germline V gives CDR1 LGHNA, CDR2 YSLEER. This CDR3 comprises 15 residues. The ends were cut back, 0 bases at V and 4 bases at J, with 12 bases in the middle. The sequencing here drew on whole blood, taken at baseline. This chain connects TRBV4-3 to TRBJ2-5, with D possibly matching TRBD1 (6 bases). The sequence came from an adult who was a healthcare worker with PCR-confirmed SARS-CoV-2 infection or an uninfected control (not recorded which). The donor label of this sample is uncertain. CDR3 DNA sequence: TGCGCCAGCAGCCAAGACTGGGACAACCCAGAGACCCAGTACTTC. Translating it yields CASSQDWDNPETQYF.